The following is a T cell receptor (beta chain) sequence with its context. This entry comes from a study of control samples from healthy donors and cancer patients. This CDR3 has 15 amino acids. The ends were cut back, 0 bases at V and 7 bases at J, with 16 bases in the middle. Germline V gives CDR1 SGHDN, CDR2 FVKESK. The data were produced by immunoSEQ multiplex PCR, yet TCRdb's version contains in-frame clones alone and is incomplete. The table shows 400,000 to 500,000 clones, with 80% to 95% occurring only once. The chain uses TRBV14 and TRBJ2-7; a possible D gene is TRBD1 (5 bases). The TCR comes from a man aged 40-50 years with head and neck cancer. The specimen sequenced was PBMCs. DNA for the CDR3: TGTGCCAGCAGCCAAGATATTTCCAGGGATGATGAGCAGTACTTC. Its protein product is CASSQDISRDDEQYF.